One sample yielded the 20 T cell receptor beta chains listed below, sequenced in a study of blood T cell repertoires in COVID-19. Using immunoSEQ multiplex PCR, the repertoire was profiled, and TCRdb retains in-frame clones only, with some absent. The sample shows 250,000 to 400,000 clones, 80% to 90% of them seen only once. Sequencing used peripheral blood. These receptor sequences come from a man between 45 and 60 years old with active or convalescent COVID-19.

The chain recombines TRBV19 with TRBJ1-2; tentative D call: TRBD1 (6 bases). The CDR3 extends over 16 amino acids. Trimming left V 4 bases short and J 2 bases short, with 17 bases between. Germline values: CDR1 LNHDA, CDR2 SQIVND (reference sequence). CDR3 sequence reads: CASSTEGDRRNYGYTF. As DNA, the CDR3 is TGTGCCAGTAGTACAGAAGGAGACAGGAGAAACTATGGCTACACCTTC.

The rearrangement uses TRBV5-4 and TRBJ1-1, with D possibly TRBD1 on 5 matching bases. Deletions cut 5 bases from V and 0 bases from J, with 11 bases between. Germline lookup yields CDR1 SGHNT and CDR2 YYREEE (reference sequence). The CDR3 runs 14 residues. As DNA, the CDR3 is TGTGCCAGCAGTCAGGACATAGTGAACACTGAAGCTTTCTTT. The encoded protein is CASSQDIVNTEAFF.

This clone was seen only a few times. Other nucleotide sequences from this sample produce the same CDR3. This chain joins TRBV18 and TRBJ1-3; D call uncertain. The V gene lost 0 bases and the J gene lost 3 bases, with 6 bases spanning the gap. This CDR3 comprises 14 residues. Germline V lookup: CDR1 KGHSH, CDR2 LQKENI. The CDR3 DNA is TGTGCCAGCTCACCACCGTCGGTTGGAAACACCATATATTTT. Translation gives CASSPPSVGNTIYF.

The chain links TRBV28 to TRBJ1-2, with D possibly TRBD1 on 5 matching bases. Germline-derived CDR1 and CDR2 are MDHEN and SYDVKM. The CDR3 has 12 residues. V lost 7 bases and J lost 3, with 9 bases in between. The CDR3 DNA follows: TGTGCCAGCACCCTAGGGGACTATGGCTACACCTTC. It is translated as CASTLGDYGYTF.

This sequence joins TRBV6-2 or TRBV6-3 and TRBJ1-1; D gene uncertain. Germline CDR1 and CDR2: MNHEY and SVGEGT. Trimming left V 5 bases short and J 4 bases short, with 11 bases between. This CDR3 region has 13 residues. In nucleotides, the CDR3 is TGTGCCAGCAGTAGAGGGTCAGGCACTGAAGCTTTCTTT. Its translation: CASSRGSGTEAFF.

The chain combines TRBV2 with TRBJ2-1; TRBD2 aligns across 11 bases. The CDR3 sequence is 14 residues long. Trimming took 4 bases from V and 9 from J; bases not matched to a gene: 5. The germline V gene has CDR1 SNHLY and CDR2 FYNNEI. DNA for the CDR3: TGTGCCAGCAGTGGGGCTAGCGGGAGGAGTGAGCAGTTCTTC. Protein product: CASSGASGRSEQFF. Full variable domain (missing parts from reference TRBV2 and TRBJ2-1): EPEVTQTPSHQVTQMGQEVILRCVPISNHLYFYWYRQILGQKVEFLVSFYNNEISEKSEIFDDQFSVERPDGSNFTLKIRSTKLEDSAMYFCASSGASGRSEQFFGPGTRLTVL.

J is TRBJ1-2 and V is TRBV4-1; a weak D match, TRBD1 (6 bases). Trimming shortened V by 4 bases and J by 6 bases, and 12 bases separated the two germline ends. Germline lookup yields CDR1 MGHRA and CDR2 YSYEKL. This CDR3 contains 13 residues. As DNA, the CDR3 is TGCGCCAGCAGCCTACAGGGTTTTGATGGCTACACCTTC. Protein: CASSLQGFDGYTF.

This clone was counted a few times. This CDR3 is also generated by other DNA sequences in the sample. This chain joins TRBV2 and TRBJ1-5, with D possibly TRBD1 on 5 matching bases. CDR1 is SNHLY, CDR2 FYNNEI, per germline. This CDR3 spans 13 amino acids. Trimming stripped 1 base from V and 5 bases from J, with 6 bases between. CDR3 region: CASSEGGYQPQHF. DNA of the CDR3: TGTGCCAGCAGTGAAGGGGGCTATCAGCCCCAGCATTTT.

The chain links TRBV6-5 to TRBJ2-2; TRBD2 aligns across 8 bases. Trimming took 8 bases from V and 6 from J; bases not matched to a gene: 5. CDR3 length: 13 amino acids. Germline-derived CDR1 and CDR2 are MNHEY and SVGAGI. CDR3 loop: CASAAGVSGELFF. Written as DNA, the CDR3 is TGTGCCAGCGCAGCGGGAGTATCCGGGGAGCTGTTTTTT.

This rearrangement joins TRBV4-2 to TRBJ1-2; 8 bases are a match to TRBD1. CDR1 and CDR2 from the germline V gene are LGHNA and YNFKEQ. Trimming at V came to 0 bases and at J to 5 bases, leaving 5 bases not matched to a gene. This CDR3 is built from 15 residues. The CDR3 bases are TGTGCCAGCAGCCAAGAAGCAGGGGGCAATTATGGCTACACCTTC. This encodes CASSQEAGGNYGYTF.

The chain joins TRBV21-1 to TRBJ2-7; the DNA was not compared with TRBD2, the D call given in the table. TRBV21-1 is shown as a pseudogene. This CDR3 spans 17 amino acids. The CDR3 loop is CASSKGGLAGDSYEQYF. CDR3 sequence (DNA): TGTGCCAGCAGCAAAGGTGGGCTAGCGGGGGACTCCTACGAGCAGTACTTC.

The chain has TRBV3-1 (or the pseudogene TRBV3-2) and TRBJ2-7; 7 bases match TRBD1. Germline V CDR1 and CDR2: LGHDT, YNNKEL (reference sequence). CDR3 size: 15 residues. J lost 1 base, V lost 4 bases, and 7 bases had no gene match. The CDR3 protein is CASSPTGVRSYEQYF. The CDR3 DNA sequence: TGTGCCAGCAGCCCCACAGGGGTGAGATCCTACGAGCAGTACTTC.

The chain employs TRBV28 and TRBJ1-2, with D possibly TRBD1 on 6 matching bases. CDR1 and CDR2 (germline): MDHEN, SYDVKM. The CDR3 contains 14 residues. V was clipped by 8 bases and J by 10 bases, with 23 bases between them. This CDR3 reads CASYRPGQLWDYTF. The CDR3 nucleotides are TGTGCCAGCTATCGGCCCGGACAGTTATGGGACTACACCTTC.

The rearrangement uses TRBV7-2 and TRBJ2-1; TRBD2 matches at 9 bases. Germline CDR1 is SGHTA and CDR2 is FQGNSA. The CDR3 is made up of 16 amino acids. The V segment lost 7 bases and the J segment 7 bases; nucleotides outside the gene matches: 14. The CDR3 here is CASNGGGAPLWNEQFF. DNA for the CDR3: TGTGCCAGCAATGGCGGGGGGGCCCCCCTATGGAATGAGCAGTTCTTC.

The chain employs TRBV6-6 and TRBJ2-7; TRBD1 matches at 10 bases. V gave up 6 bases and J gave up 6 bases; unmatched junction bases: 5. From germline, CDR1 is MNHNY and CDR2 SVGAGI (reference sequence). The CDR3 extends over 13 amino acids. The CDR3 is CASSTRTGGEQYF. Here the CDR3 DNA reads TGTGCCAGCAGCACTCGGACAGGGGGCGAGCAGTACTTC.

The chain is built from TRBV19 and TRBJ1-2; 10 bases align to TRBD1. Germline lookup yields CDR1 LNHDA and CDR2 SQIVND (reference sequence). The CDR3 totals 15 residues. V dropped 7 bases and J dropped 3; count of bases not matched to a gene: 8. The DNA of the CDR3 is TGTGCCAGTACGGTCCGACAGGGGGCAGACTATGGCTACACCTTC. Protein sequence: CASTVRQGADYGYTF.

The chain joins TRBV19 to TRBJ2-7; D uncertain. CDR1 and CDR2 from the germline V gene are LNHDA and SQIVND (reference sequence). V was shortened by 5 bases and J by 1 base, with 12 bases between the two germline ends. The CDR3 sequence is 14 residues long. CDR3 sequence reads: CASSVGSYSYEQYF. CDR3 nucleotide sequence: TGTGCCAGTAGTGTAGGTTCTTATTCCTACGAGCAGTACTTC.

V gene TRBV27 combines with J gene TRBJ2-7; 7 bases map to TRBD1. The CDR3 runs to 13 residues. The V segment lost 6 bases and the J segment 3 bases; nucleotides outside the gene matches: 5. Germline assignment: CDR1 MNHEY and CDR2 SMNVEV (reference sequence). The CDR3 DNA reads as TGTGCCAGCAGCAGACAGGGCAACTACGAGCAGTACTTC. It codes for CASSRQGNYEQYF.

The chain employs TRBV18 and TRBJ1-1, with D unresolved. The length of the CDR3 is 13 residues. Trimming took 7 bases from V and 1 from J, leaving 10 bases between them. In germline, CDR1 is KGHSH, CDR2 LQKENI. The chain's CDR3 is CASFPNRNTEAFF. CDR3 bases: TGTGCCAGCTTTCCCAACAGGAACACTGAAGCTTTCTTT.

This clone appeared a single time. The chain is built from TRBV28 and TRBJ1-2, with D possibly TRBD1 on 6 matching bases. Trimming took 7 bases from V and 0 from J, leaving 12 bases between them. This CDR3 has 14 residues. Germline V gene data show CDR1 as MDHEN and CDR2 as SYDVKM. The CDR3 DNA is TGTGCCAGCACCCTACAGGGAGCTAACTATGGCTACACCTTC. It translates to CASTLQGANYGYTF.